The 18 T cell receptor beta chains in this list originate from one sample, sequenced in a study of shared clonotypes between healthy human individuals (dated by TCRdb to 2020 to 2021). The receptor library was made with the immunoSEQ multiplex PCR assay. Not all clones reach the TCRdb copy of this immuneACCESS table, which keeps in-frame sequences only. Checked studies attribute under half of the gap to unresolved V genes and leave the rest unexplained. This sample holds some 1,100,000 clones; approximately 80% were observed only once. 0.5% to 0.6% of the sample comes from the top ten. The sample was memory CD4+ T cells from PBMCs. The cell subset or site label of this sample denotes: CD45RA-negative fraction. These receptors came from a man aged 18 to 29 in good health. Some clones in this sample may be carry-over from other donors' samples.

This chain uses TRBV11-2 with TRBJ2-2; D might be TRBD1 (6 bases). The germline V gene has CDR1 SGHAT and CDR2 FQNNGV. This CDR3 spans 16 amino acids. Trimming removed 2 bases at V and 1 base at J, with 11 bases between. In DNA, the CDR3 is TGTGCCAGCAGCTTAAGTACAGGGAGGAACACCGGGGAGCTGTTTTTT. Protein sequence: CASSLSTGRNTGELFF.

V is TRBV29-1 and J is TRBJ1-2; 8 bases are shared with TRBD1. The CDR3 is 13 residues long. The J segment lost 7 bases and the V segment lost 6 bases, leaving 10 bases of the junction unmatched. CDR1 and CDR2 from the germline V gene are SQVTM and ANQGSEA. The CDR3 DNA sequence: TGCAGCGTCGAGCCGGGACAGGTCTCTGGCTACACCTTC. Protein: CSVEPGQVSGYTF. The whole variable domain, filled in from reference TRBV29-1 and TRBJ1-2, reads SAVISQKPSRDICQRGTSLTIQCQVDSQVTMMFWYRQQPGQSLTLIATANQGSEATYESGFVIDKFPISRPNLTFSTLTVSNMSPEDSSIYLCSVEPGQVSGYTFGSGTRLTVV.

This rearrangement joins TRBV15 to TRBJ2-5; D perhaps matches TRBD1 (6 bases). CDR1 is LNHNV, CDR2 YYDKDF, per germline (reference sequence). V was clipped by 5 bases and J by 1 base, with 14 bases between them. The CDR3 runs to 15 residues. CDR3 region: CATSGLQGAQETQYF. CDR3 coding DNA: TGTGCCACCAGCGGCCTACAGGGAGCCCAAGAGACCCAGTACTTC.

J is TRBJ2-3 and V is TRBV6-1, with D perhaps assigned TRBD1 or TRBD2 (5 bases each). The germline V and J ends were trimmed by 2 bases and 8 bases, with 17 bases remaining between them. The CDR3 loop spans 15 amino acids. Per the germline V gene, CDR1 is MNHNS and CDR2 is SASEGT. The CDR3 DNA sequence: TGTGCCAGCAGTGAAATAGGCAGGGAGTCGGGTACGCAGTATTTT. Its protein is CASSEIGRESGTQYF.

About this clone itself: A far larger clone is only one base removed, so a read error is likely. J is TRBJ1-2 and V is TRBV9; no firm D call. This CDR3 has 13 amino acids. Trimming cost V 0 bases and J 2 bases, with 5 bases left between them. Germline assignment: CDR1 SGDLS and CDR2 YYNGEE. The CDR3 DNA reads TGTGCCAGCAGCGTAGACCCGAACTATGGCTACACCTTC. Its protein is CASSVDPNYGYTF.

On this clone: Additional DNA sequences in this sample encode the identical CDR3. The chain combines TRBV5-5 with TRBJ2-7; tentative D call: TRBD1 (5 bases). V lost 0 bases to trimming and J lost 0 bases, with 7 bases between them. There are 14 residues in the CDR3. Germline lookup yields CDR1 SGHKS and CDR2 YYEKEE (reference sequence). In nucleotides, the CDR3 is TGTGCCAGCAGCTTGGGGGGCAACTCCTACGAGCAGTACTTC. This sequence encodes CASSLGGNSYEQYF.

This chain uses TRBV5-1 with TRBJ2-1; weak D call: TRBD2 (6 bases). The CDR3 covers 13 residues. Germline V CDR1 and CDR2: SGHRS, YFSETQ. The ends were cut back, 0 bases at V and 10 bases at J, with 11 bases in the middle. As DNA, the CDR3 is TGCGCCAGCAGCTTGGTGTCTAGCGACGAGCAGTTCTTC. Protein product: CASSLVSSDEQFF.

The DNA for the CDR3 is TGTGCCACCAGCGCTGGACAGGGGGCCGCAGATACGCAGTATTTT. Amino acid sequence: CATSAGQGAADTQYF. The chain recombines TRBV15 with TRBJ2-3; 11 bases agree with TRBD1. Germline lookup yields CDR1 LNHNV and CDR2 YYDKDF (reference sequence). This CDR3 is built from 15 residues. J lost 4 bases, V lost 5 bases, and 5 bases had no gene match.

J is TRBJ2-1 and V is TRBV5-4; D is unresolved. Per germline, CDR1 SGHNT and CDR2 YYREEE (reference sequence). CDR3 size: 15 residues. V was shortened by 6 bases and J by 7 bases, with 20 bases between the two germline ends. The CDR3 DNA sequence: TGTGCCAGCACTACTGGGGTTACCTTATCGAATGAGCAGTTCTTC. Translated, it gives CASTTGVTLSNEQFF.

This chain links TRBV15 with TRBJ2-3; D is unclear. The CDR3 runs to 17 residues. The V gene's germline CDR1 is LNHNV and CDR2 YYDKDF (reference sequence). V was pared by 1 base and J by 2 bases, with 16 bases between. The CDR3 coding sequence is TGTGCCACCAGCAGAGGGTCGGGCAGCCAAAACACAGATACGCAGTATTTT. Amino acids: CATSRGSGSQNTDTQYF.

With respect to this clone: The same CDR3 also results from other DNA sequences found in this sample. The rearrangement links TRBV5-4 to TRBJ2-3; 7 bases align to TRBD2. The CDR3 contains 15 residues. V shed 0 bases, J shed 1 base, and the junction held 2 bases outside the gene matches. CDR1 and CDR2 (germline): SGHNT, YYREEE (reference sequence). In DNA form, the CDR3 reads TGTGCCAGCAGCTTGGGGGGAGGGGGCACAGATACGCAGTATTTT. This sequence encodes CASSLGGGGTDTQYF.

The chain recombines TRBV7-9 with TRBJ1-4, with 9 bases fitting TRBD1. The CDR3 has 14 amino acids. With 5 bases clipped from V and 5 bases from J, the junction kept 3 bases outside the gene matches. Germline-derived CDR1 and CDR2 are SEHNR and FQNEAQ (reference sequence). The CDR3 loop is CASSPGQGNEKLFF. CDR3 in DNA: TGTGCCAGCAGCCCGGGACAGGGAAATGAAAAACTGTTTTTT.

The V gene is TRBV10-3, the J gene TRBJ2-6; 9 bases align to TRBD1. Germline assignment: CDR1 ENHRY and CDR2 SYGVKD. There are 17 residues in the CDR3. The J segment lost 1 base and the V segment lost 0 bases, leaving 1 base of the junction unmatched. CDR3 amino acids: CAISESGQGSGANVLTF. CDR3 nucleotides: TGTGCCATCAGTGAGTCTGGACAGGGGTCTGGGGCCAACGTCCTGACTTTC.

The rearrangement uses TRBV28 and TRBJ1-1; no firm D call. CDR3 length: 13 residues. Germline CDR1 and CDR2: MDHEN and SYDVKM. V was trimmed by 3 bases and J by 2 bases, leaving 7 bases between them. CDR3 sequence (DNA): TGTGCCAGCAGTTTGATCGGAAACACTGAAGCTTTCTTT. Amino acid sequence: CASSLIGNTEAFF. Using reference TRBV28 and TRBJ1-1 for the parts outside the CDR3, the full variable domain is DVKVTQSSRYLVKRTGEKVFLECVQDMDHENMFWYRQDPGLGLRLIYFSYDVKMKEKGDIPEGYSVSREKKERFSLILESASTNQTSMYLCASSLIGNTEAFFGQGTRLTVV.

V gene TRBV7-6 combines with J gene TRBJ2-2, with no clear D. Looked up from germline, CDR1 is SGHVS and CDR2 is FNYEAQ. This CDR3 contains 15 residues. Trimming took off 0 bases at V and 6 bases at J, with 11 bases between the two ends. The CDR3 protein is CASSLALSSSGELFF. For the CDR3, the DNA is TGTGCCAGCAGCTTAGCGCTGTCAAGTTCCGGGGAGCTGTTTTTT. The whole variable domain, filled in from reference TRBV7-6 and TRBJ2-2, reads GAGVSQSPRYKVTKRGQDVALRCDPISGHVSLYWYRQALGQGPEFLTYFNYEAQQDKSGLPNDRFSAERPEGSISTLTIQRTEQRDSAMYRCASSLALSSSGELFFGEGSRLTVL.

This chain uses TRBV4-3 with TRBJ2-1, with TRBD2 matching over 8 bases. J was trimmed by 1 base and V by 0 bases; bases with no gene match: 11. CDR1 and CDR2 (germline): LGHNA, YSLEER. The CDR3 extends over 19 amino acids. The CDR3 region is CASSQDPTRVAGSYNEQFF. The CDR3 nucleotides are TGCGCCAGCAGCCAAGATCCCACTCGGGTAGCGGGGTCCTACAATGAGCAGTTCTTC.

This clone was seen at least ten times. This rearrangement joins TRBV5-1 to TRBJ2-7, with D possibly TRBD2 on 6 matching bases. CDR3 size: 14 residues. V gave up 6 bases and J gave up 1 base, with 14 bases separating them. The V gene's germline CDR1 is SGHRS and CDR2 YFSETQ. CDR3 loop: CASTYLGGSYEQYF. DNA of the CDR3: TGCGCCAGCACCTATCTCGGGGGATCCTACGAGCAGTACTTC.

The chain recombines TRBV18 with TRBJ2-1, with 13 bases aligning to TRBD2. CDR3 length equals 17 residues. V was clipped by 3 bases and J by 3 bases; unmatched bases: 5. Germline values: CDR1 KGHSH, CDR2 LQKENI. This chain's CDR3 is CASSPSGTSGNYNEQFF. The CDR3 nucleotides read TGTGCCAGCTCACCCTCCGGGACTAGCGGGAACTACAATGAGCAGTTCTTC.